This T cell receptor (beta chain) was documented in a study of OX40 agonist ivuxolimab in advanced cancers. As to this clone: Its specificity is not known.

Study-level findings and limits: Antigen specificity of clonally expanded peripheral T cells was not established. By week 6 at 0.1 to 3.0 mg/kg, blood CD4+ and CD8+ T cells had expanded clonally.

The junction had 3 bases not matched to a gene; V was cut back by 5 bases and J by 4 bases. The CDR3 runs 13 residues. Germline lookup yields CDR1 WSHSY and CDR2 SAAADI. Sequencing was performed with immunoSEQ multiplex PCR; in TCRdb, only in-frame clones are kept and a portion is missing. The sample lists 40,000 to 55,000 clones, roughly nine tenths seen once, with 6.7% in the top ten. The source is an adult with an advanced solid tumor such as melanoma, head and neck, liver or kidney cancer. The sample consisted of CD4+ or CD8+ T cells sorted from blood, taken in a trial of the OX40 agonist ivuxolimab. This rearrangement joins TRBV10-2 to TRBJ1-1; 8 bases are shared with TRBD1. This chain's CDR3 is CASSSQGGTEAFF. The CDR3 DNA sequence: TGCGCCAGCAGTTCACAGGGGGGCACTGAAGCTTTCTTT.